This T cell receptor beta chain originates from a study of shared clonotypes between healthy human individuals. This CDR3 is 19 amino acids long. Germline V gives CDR1 SEHNR, CDR2 FQNEAQ (reference sequence). Using around 180 ng DNA, roughly 33,000 T cell genomes, the sorted-subset replicate PCRs were run. The authors' processing: ImmunoSEQ junction-only sequences lacked quality scores, so their filtering differed. Sequenced by immunoSEQ multiplex PCR; TCRdb stores in-frame clones only, minus some. V, J and clone size derive from that table, while D and trimming were established from the DNA sequence. The repertoire has about 2 million clones, about 95% of them found once; the top ten carry about 1.1%. Notes on this clone: A read error may account for a junction end that differs from germline.

The naive CD8 population came from CD45RO-negative cells selected for CCR7, without terminally differentiated effector memory CD45RA+ cells. None of the donors, who were healthy HIV-negative adults, had recently had acute infections or vaccinations. The sequence derives from a man between 18 and 29 years old in good health. The sequencing input was naive CD8+ T cells sorted from blood. This chain links TRBV7-9 with TRBJ2-3; TRBD2 matches at 8 bases. The CDR3 DNA sequence: TGTGCCAGCATCTTAGCCCGAGGACTAGCCCGGGGGTGGACAGATACGCAGTATTTT. This sequence encodes CASILARGLARGWTDTQYF.